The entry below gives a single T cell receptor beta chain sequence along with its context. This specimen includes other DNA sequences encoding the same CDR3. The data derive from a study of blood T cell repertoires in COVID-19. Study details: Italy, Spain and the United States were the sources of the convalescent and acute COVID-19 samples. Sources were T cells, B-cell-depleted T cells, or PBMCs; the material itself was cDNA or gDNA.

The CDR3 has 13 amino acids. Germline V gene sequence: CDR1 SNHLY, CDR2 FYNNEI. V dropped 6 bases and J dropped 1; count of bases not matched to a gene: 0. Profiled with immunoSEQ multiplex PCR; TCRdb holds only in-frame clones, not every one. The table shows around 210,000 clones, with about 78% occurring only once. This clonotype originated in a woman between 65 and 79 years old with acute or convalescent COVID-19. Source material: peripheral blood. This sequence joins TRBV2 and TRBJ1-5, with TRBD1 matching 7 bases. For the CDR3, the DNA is TGTGCCAGCAGACAGGGGAGCAATCAGCCCCAGCATTTT. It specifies CASRQGSNQPQHF.